This TCR beta chain was profiled in a study of T cells in Graves' hyperthyroidism and ophthalmopathy. Study-wide points: Blood also held most thyroid clonotypes expanded beyond 0.001.

This clonotype was recorded at least ten times. Its target is not known. The CDR3 covers 14 residues. Germline lookup yields CDR1 MDHEN and CDR2 SYDVKM. V shed 0 bases and J shed 2 bases, with 4 bases lying between them. RNA transcripts served as the template for amplifying TCR beta CDR3 regions. A set of HTBI primers served as the primers for a first-round RT-PCR of the TCR CDR3. Each CDR3 protein is one row after TCRdb ran MiXCR on the multiplex PCR reads. The sample lists 350,000 or so distinct CDR3 sequences; roughly a sixth were seen once. The chain recombines TRBV28 with TRBJ2-2; no definite D call. The specimen sequenced was blood. This clonotype was sampled from a woman in her 30s with Graves' hyperthyroidism that later progressed to Graves' ophthalmopathy. The CDR3 spells CASSLWVNTGELFF. The CDR3, as DNA: TGTGCCAGCAGTTTATGGGTTAACACCGGGGAGCTGTTTTTT.